This entry concerns a single T cell receptor (beta chain). This specimen belongs to a study of blood T cell repertoires in COVID-19. Study-wide background: There were acute and convalescent COVID-19 samples, and they came from the United States, Italy and Spain.

How the authors handled the data: Quantification of nucleated cells was approximated via reference gene primer amplification. Clones were sequenced by immunoSEQ multiplex PCR, and TCRdb holds only the in-frame ones, with some missing. Clonal size and the V and J genes are those of that table, whereas D and trimming came from the DNA. This sample has roughly 250,000 clones, with about 88% found just once. This sequence was found in a woman aged 40 to 50 who had recovered from COVID-19. Sequenced sample: peripheral blood.

The CDR3 protein is CASSLVRETQYF. For the CDR3, the DNA is TGCGCCAGCAGCTTGGTGCGGGAGACCCAGTACTTC. The chain is built from TRBV5-1 and TRBJ2-5; D unresolved. Germline-derived CDR1 and CDR2 are SGHRS and YFSETQ. The CDR3 extends over 12 amino acids. V gave up 0 bases and J gave up 5 bases, with 5 bases separating them. Supplemented by reference TRBV5-1 and TRBJ2-5, the full variable domain reads KAGVTQTPRYLIKTRGQQVTLSCSPISGHRSVSWYQQTPGQGLQFLFEYFSETQRNKGNFPGRFSGRQFSNSRSEMNVSTLELGDSALYLCASSLVRETQYFGPGTRLLVL.